This T cell receptor (beta chain) was captured in a study of cytomegalovirus exposure and HLA in healthy donors. Whole-study results and caveats: Roughly uniform sequencing depth across donors was assumed, possibly incorrectly. What a later analysis reportedly showed was that an Asian-associated ancestry cluster had fewer N-insertions than the approximately 700-donor mean. Data from an earlier analysis indicated that most TCR beta V segments were productive either about 90% or about 30% of the time. A highly shared variant cluster was judged a likely technical artifact.

The study ran its PCR with 60 Vbeta and 13 Jbeta primers. Produced via immunoSEQ multiplex PCR; TCRdb's table is partial and in-frame only. The sample includes around 140,000 clones, around 87% of them seen just once. The CDR3 spans 19 residues. Germline V lookup: CDR1 SGDLS, CDR2 YYNGEE. V lost 0 bases to trimming and J lost 2 bases, with 24 bases between them. Details on this clone: The antigen is undetermined.

V gene TRBV9 combines with J gene TRBJ2-7; D is perhaps TRBD2 (6 bases). The sequencing sample was made of PBMCs. This clonotype was sampled from a woman aged 25 to 39 in good health and CMV-seronegative. CDR3 nucleotide sequence: TGTGCCAGCAGCGTAGTGTCTGCGGGGATGAGAGGGCTGACCTACGAGCAGTACTTC. It yields the protein CASSVVSAGMRGLTYEQYF.